The 27 T cell receptor beta chains listed next were all sequenced from one sample in a study of PD-1 blockade in classical Hodgkin lymphoma. All trial patients relapsed after autologous stem cell transplantation. Sequencing used immunoSEQ multiplex PCR; TCRdb keeps in-frame clones, though not all of them. This repertoire shows approximately 41,000 clones, about 88% found once; its top ten account for about 5.5%. The sample in question was peripheral blood mononuclear cells (PBMCs), obtained before the second cycle of nivolumab. These receptors originate from a human donor with classical Hodgkin lymphoma.

The gene calls are TRBV2 and TRBJ2-7; D not resolved. V was clipped by 10 bases and J by 7 bases, with 17 bases between them. The CDR3 runs 12 residues. Germline assignment: CDR1 SNHLY and CDR2 FYNNEI. The CDR3 here is CATSFQLREQYF. CDR3 in DNA: TGTGCCACGAGTTTCCAGCTGAGGGAGCAGTACTTC. The whole variable domain, filled in from reference TRBV2 and TRBJ2-7, reads EPEVTQTPSHQVTQMGQEVILRCVPISNHLYFYWYRQILGQKVEFLVSFYNNEISEKSEIFDDQFSVERPDGSNFTLKIRSTKLEDSAMYFCATSFQLREQYFGPGTRLTVT.

This clone was observed a single time. The J gene is TRBJ2-1, the V gene TRBV5-5; TRBD1 agrees at 10 bases. There are 15 residues in the CDR3. V shed 4 bases and J 15 bases; nucleotides not matched to a gene: 16. The germline gives CDR1 SGHKS, CDR2 YYEKEE (reference sequence). The CDR3 nucleotides read TGTGCCAGCAGCCTGGTTTGGGGGACAGGGGAAGTACGGTTCTTC. Translating gives CASSLVWGTGEVRFF.

The chain recombines TRBV2 with TRBJ2-3, with D perhaps assigned TRBD1 or TRBD2 (6 bases each). V gave up 6 bases and J gave up 2 bases, with 12 bases separating them. Germline values: CDR1 SNHLY, CDR2 FYNNEI. CDR3 length: 14 amino acids. CDR3 nucleotide sequence: TGTGCCAGCAGCGAACAGGGACTCACAGATACGCAGTATTTT. It yields the protein CASSEQGLTDTQYF.

This clone showed up just once. The chain carries TRBV7-2 and TRBJ2-3; weak D call: TRBD1 (8 bases). The V gene lost 1 base and the J gene lost 5 bases, with 13 bases spanning the gap. Per germline, CDR1 SGHTA and CDR2 FQGNSA. The CDR3 sequence is 15 residues long. CDR3 sequence reads: CASSLGTGRGDTQYF. The CDR3 region has the DNA TGTGCCAGCAGCTTAGGGACAGGGAGGGGAGATACGCAGTATTTT. Full variable domain (remainder filled in from reference TRBV7-2 and TRBJ2-3): GAGVSQSPSNKVTEKGKDVELRCDPISGHTALYWYRQSLGQGLEFLIYFQGNSAPDKSGLPSDRFSAERTGGSVSTLTIQRTQQEDSAVYLCASSLGTGRGDTQYFGPGTRLTVL.

This clone was observed once. The chain employs TRBV27 and TRBJ1-2, with D maybe TRBD1 (5 bases). The CDR3 covers 13 residues. Germline V gene sequence: CDR1 MNHEY, CDR2 SMNVEV (reference sequence). V was pared by 4 bases and J by 8 bases, with 14 bases between. Written as DNA, the CDR3 is TGTGCCAGCAGTTGGGAGGGGCGCGGGGGCTACACCTTC. Translation gives CASSWEGRGGYTF.

The rearrangement joins TRBV7-3 to TRBJ2-2; 8 nucleotides line up with TRBD2. Germline values: CDR1 SGHTA, CDR2 FQGTGA. V lost 2 bases and J lost 2; bases outside the gene matches: 4. The CDR3 contains 16 residues. The CDR3 here is CASSLAGGLNTGELFF. CDR3 bases: TGTGCCAGCAGCTTAGCGGGGGGACTAAACACCGGGGAGCTGTTTTTT.

A few counts support this clone. V gene TRBV19 combines with J gene TRBJ1-6, with D possibly matching TRBD1 (5 bases). CDR1 is LNHDA, CDR2 SQIVND, per germline (reference sequence). The V end was cut by 10 bases, the J end by 0 bases, with 10 bases between. The CDR3 extends over 14 amino acids. The CDR3 DNA reads TGTGCCACCGCCCAGGGCTCCTATAATTCACCCCTCCACTTT. Translation: CATAQGSYNSPLHF.

The chain employs TRBV9 and TRBJ2-2, with unresolved D. V dropped 0 bases and J dropped 6 bases, with 9 bases sitting between them. The germline V gene has CDR1 SGDLS and CDR2 YYNGEE. The CDR3 is 14 residues long. The CDR3 DNA is TGTGCCAGCAGCGTAGATTTAGGTTCCGGGGAGCTGTTTTTT. Translation gives CASSVDLGSGELFF. The full variable domain, rest sourced from reference TRBV9 and TRBJ2-2, is DSGVTQTPKHLITATGQRVTLRCSPRSGDLSVYWYQQSLDQGLQFLIQYYNGEERAKGNILERFSAQQFPDLHSELNLSSLELGDSALYFCASSVDLGSGELFFGEGSRLTVL.

This clone was seen a few times. The chain couples TRBV19 to TRBJ2-7, with 7 bases aligning to TRBD1. The trim removed 10 bases at V and 4 bases at J, leaving 4 bases unmatched. Germline V gives CDR1 LNHDA, CDR2 SQIVND (reference sequence). The CDR3 extends over 11 amino acids. Here the CDR3 reads CATRQGYEQYF. The CDR3 DNA sequence: TGTGCCACCAGACAGGGTTACGAGCAGTACTTC.

This rearrangement joins TRBV7-3 to TRBJ2-3; D possibly matches TRBD1 or TRBD2 (5 bases each). The CDR3 totals 14 residues. Trimming pared 4 bases from V and 6 bases from J, leaving 14 bases between. Germline CDR1 SGHTA, CDR2 FQGTGA. CDR3 bases: TGTGCCAGCAGCTCTGCCGGGACGGCTGATACGCAGTATTTT. Its translation: CASSSAGTADTQYF. The whole variable domain, filled in from reference TRBV7-3 and TRBJ2-3, reads GAGVSQTPSNKVTEKGKYVELRCDPISGHTALYWYRQSLGQGPEFLIYFQGTGAADDSGLPNDRFFAVRPEGSVSTLKIQRTERGDSAVYLCASSSAGTADTQYFGPGTRLTVL.

The gene calls are TRBV11-1 and TRBJ2-5; 7 nucleotides align to TRBD2. V shed 2 bases and J 4 bases; nucleotides not matched to a gene: 4. The CDR3 is 14 amino acids. The germline V gene encodes CDR1 SGHAT and CDR2 FQDESV (reference sequence). The CDR3 is CASSLRGVRETQYF. The CDR3 nucleotides are TGTGCCAGCAGCTTACGGGGGGTGAGAGAGACCCAGTACTTC. The complete variable domain, with remaining parts taken from reference TRBV11-1 and TRBJ2-5, reads EAEVAQSPRYKITEKSQAVAFWCDPISGHATLYWYRQILGQGPELLVQFQDESVVDDSQLPKDRFSAERLKGVDSTLKIQPAELGDSAMYLCASSLRGVRETQYFGPGTRLLVL.

This chain connects TRBV2 to TRBJ2-3; 11 nucleotides line up with TRBD2. With 2 bases clipped from V and 5 bases from J, the junction kept 6 bases outside the gene matches. CDR3 length equals 16 residues. From germline, CDR1 is SNHLY and CDR2 FYNNEI. Here the CDR3 reads CASSEQLAGGLDTQYF. The CDR3 region has the DNA TGTGCCAGCAGTGAACAGCTAGCGGGGGGATTAGATACGCAGTATTTT.

CDR3 coding DNA: TGTGCCAGCATGTCGCGGGCAGGACAGGGAAGGTTGGTGCCCAGCCGCCCCGAGCAGTACTTC. This gives the protein CASMSRAGQGRLVPSRPEQYF. This chain connects TRBV28 to TRBJ2-7; 8 nucleotides align to TRBD1. The CDR3 totals 21 residues. Trimming cost V 7 bases and J 6 bases; bases outside gene matches: 32. Germline V gene lookup returns CDR1 MDHEN and CDR2 SYDVKM. The full variable domain, completed using reference TRBV28 and TRBJ2-7, is DVKVTQSSRYLVKRTGEKVFLECVQDMDHENMFWYRQDPGLGLRLIYFSYDVKMKEKGDIPEGYSVSREKKERFSLILESASTNQTSMYLCASMSRAGQGRLVPSRPEQYFGPGTRLTVT.

V gene TRBV10-3 combines with J gene TRBJ1-1; weak D call: TRBD1 (5 bases). V was cut by 0 bases and J by 7 bases, with 12 bases left in between. The germline CDR1 and CDR2 sequences are ENHRY and SYGVKD. The CDR3 totals 14 residues. The CDR3 reads CAISESIGTGEAFF. In nucleotides, the CDR3 is TGTGCCATCAGTGAGTCGATCGGGACGGGTGAAGCTTTCTTT.

The chain uses TRBV7-8 and TRBJ2-1; a possible D gene is TRBD2 (5 bases). The CDR3 length is 16 residues. Germline CDR1 reads SGHVS; CDR2 reads FQNEAQ. V lost 5 bases and J 0 bases, leaving 14 bases between the germline ends. The CDR3 is CASSMGGWSSYNEQFF. DNA of the CDR3: TGTGCCAGCAGCATGGGCGGGTGGAGCTCCTACAATGAGCAGTTCTTC. Using reference TRBV7-8 and TRBJ2-1 for the parts outside the CDR3, the full variable domain is GAGVSQSPRYKVAKRGQDVALRCDPISGHVSLFWYQQALGQGPEFLTYFQNEAQLDKSGLPSDRFFAERPEGSVSTLKIQRTQQEDSAVYLCASSMGGWSSYNEQFFGPGTRLTVL.

This chain links TRBV5-6 with TRBJ2-5; 15 bases fit TRBD2. There are 15 residues in the CDR3. The V gene's germline CDR1 is SGHDT and CDR2 YYEEEE. Trimming removed 3 bases from V and 3 bases from J; junction bases left unmatched: 0. This CDR3 reads CASSWTSGGEETQYF. CDR3 nucleotide sequence: TGTGCCAGCAGCTGGACTAGCGGGGGGGAAGAGACCCAGTACTTC.

This chain connects TRBV9 to TRBJ2-5; 9 nucleotides match TRBD1. CDR3 size: 16 residues. V dropped 3 bases and J dropped 5; count of bases not matched to a gene: 11. Germline V gene lookup returns CDR1 SGDLS and CDR2 YYNGEE. The CDR3 DNA is TGTGCCAGCAGCGCCCGTCAGGGACAGGGAGGCGAGACCCAGTACTTC. This encodes CASSARQGQGGETQYF.

The V call is TRBV18, the J call TRBJ2-7; no reliable D call. The V end was cut by 6 bases, the J end by 3 bases, with 18 bases between. The CDR3 covers 15 residues. Per the germline V gene, CDR1 is KGHSH and CDR2 is LQKENI. Here the CDR3 reads CASSPDSSLLYEQYF. CDR3 coding DNA: TGTGCCAGCTCTCCCGACTCTTCTTTGCTCTACGAGCAGTACTTC.

In its sample, this clone was seen once. This chain links TRBV29-1 with TRBJ2-7; 7 bases are a match to TRBD2. Germline V gene lookup returns CDR1 SQVTM and CDR2 ANQGSEA. The length of the CDR3 is 12 residues. Trimming at V came to 4 bases and at J to 2 bases, leaving 2 bases not matched to a gene. The CDR3 here is CSVVSGAYEQYF. As DNA, the CDR3 is TGCAGCGTTGTAAGCGGGGCCTACGAGCAGTACTTC.

This chain connects TRBV12-5 to TRBJ2-3; D unresolved. Trimming removed 4 bases at V and 7 bases at J, with 9 bases between. Germline CDR1 LGHNT, CDR2 FRNRAP. This CDR3 is 12 amino acids long. CDR3 loop: CASGSPFNTQYF. CDR3 sequence (DNA): TGTGCTAGTGGTTCCCCGTTCAATACGCAGTATTTT.

The chain recombines TRBV27 with TRBJ2-1; 7 bases map to TRBD2. This CDR3 is built from 15 residues. Germline-derived CDR1 and CDR2 are MNHEY and SMNVEV (reference sequence). V was pared by 3 bases and J by 5 bases, with 7 bases of the junction left unmatched. The DNA of the CDR3 is TGTGCCAGCAGTTTTCTGGGGGGGGGAGACAATGAGCAGTTCTTC. Translated: CASSFLGGGDNEQFF.

The chain combines TRBV18 with TRBJ2-1; 10 nucleotides match TRBD1. CDR3 size: 18 residues. Germline V CDR1 and CDR2: KGHSH, LQKENI. Losses at the gene ends were 1 base for V and 7 bases for J; bases not matched to a gene: 13. The CDR3 bases are TGTGCCAGCTCACCACAGCGACAGGGGGCATGGCAGTGGAATGAGCAGTTCTTC. Its protein product is CASSPQRQGAWQWNEQFF.

This clone came up once. The chain has TRBV5-1 and TRBJ2-1, with 10 bases identical to TRBD1. There are 18 residues in the CDR3. Germline CDR1 reads SGHRS; CDR2 reads YFSETQ. With 0 bases clipped from V and 4 bases from J, the junction kept 10 bases outside the gene matches. This CDR3 reads CASSLAPSGTGAYNEQFF. DNA of the CDR3: TGCGCCAGCAGCTTGGCTCCTTCCGGGACAGGGGCATACAATGAGCAGTTCTTC. The full variable domain, rest sourced from reference TRBV5-1 and TRBJ2-1, is KAGVTQTPRYLIKTRGQQVTLSCSPISGHRSVSWYQQTPGQGLQFLFEYFSETQRNKGNFPGRFSGRQFSNSRSEMNVSTLELGDSALYLCASSLAPSGTGAYNEQFFGPGTRLTVL.

Comment on this clone: The junction shows a germline mismatch at one end, possibly a read error. This chain links TRBV18 with TRBJ1-5; unclear D gene. This CDR3 spans 13 amino acids. Germline assignment: CDR1 KGHSH and CDR2 LQKENI. CDR3 nucleotide sequence: TGTGCCAGCTCGCCACGATACAATCAGCCCCAGCATTTT. Translating gives CASSPRYNQPQHF.

The genes are TRBV21-1 and TRBJ1-1. TRBV21-1 corresponds to a pseudogene. This CDR3 comprises 12 residues. CDR3 amino acids: CASSKDGVGAFF. CDR3 coding DNA: TGTGCCAGCAGCAAAGATGGTGTGGGAGCTTTCTTT.

This clone was seen a handful of times. This chain connects TRBV6-4 to TRBJ2-3; 12 nucleotides line up with TRBD2. The CDR3 is 15 residues long. V shed 4 bases, J shed 4 bases, and the junction held 3 bases outside the gene matches. Germline V CDR1 and CDR2: MRHNA, SNTAGT. CDR3 sequence: CASSASGGAPDTQYF. CDR3 DNA: TGTGCCAGCAGTGCTAGCGGGGGGGCCCCAGATACGCAGTATTTT.

The chain carries TRBV5-1 and TRBJ2-3, with 7 bases lining up with TRBD1. The length of the CDR3 is 16 residues. With V trimmed by 0 bases and J by 2 bases, 6 bases remained unmatched. CDR1 and CDR2 from the germline V gene are SGHRS and YFSETQ. The CDR3 bases are TGCGCCAGCAGCTTGGGCTTGGGACAGTTCACAGATACGCAGTATTTT. This codes for CASSLGLGQFTDTQYF. Full variable domain (rest looked up from reference TRBV5-1 and TRBJ2-3): KAGVTQTPRYLIKTRGQQVTLSCSPISGHRSVSWYQQTPGQGLQFLFEYFSETQRNKGNFPGRFSGRQFSNSRSEMNVSTLELGDSALYLCASSLGLGQFTDTQYFGPGTRLTVL.